This record concerns one TCR beta chain sequence. Its antigen is not identified. This sample was included in a study of cytomegalovirus exposure and HLA in healthy donors. Notes on the study in general: The majority of TCR sequences were rare, yet some public TCRs appeared in many donors.

The protocol was immunoSEQ multiplex PCR, while the TCRdb copy is restricted to in-frame clones and leaves out a portion. Of approximately 300,000 clones in the sample, approximately 86% are singletons; the top ten hold about 1%. V lost 6 bases and J lost 3, with 15 bases in between. The CDR3 has 13 amino acids. Germline-derived CDR1 and CDR2 are SQVTM and ANQGSEA. The sample was PBMCs. The TCR originated in a young woman in good health and CMV-seropositive. The chain carries TRBV29-1 and TRBJ2-7; weak D call: TRBD1 (6 bases). The CDR3: CSVSQGSDYEQYF. CDR3 nucleotide sequence: TGCAGCGTGTCACAGGGTTCGGACTACGAGCAGTACTTC.